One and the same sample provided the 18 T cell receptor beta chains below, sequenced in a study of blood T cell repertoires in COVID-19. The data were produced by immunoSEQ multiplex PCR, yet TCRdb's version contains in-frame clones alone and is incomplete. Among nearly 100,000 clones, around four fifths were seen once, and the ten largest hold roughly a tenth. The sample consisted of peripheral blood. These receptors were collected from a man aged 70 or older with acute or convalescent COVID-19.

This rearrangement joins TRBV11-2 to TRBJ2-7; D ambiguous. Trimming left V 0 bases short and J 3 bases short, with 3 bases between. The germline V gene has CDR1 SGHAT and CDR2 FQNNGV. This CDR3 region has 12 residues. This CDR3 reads CASSLDSYEQYF. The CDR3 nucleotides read TGTGCCAGCAGCTTAGACAGCTACGAGCAGTACTTC.

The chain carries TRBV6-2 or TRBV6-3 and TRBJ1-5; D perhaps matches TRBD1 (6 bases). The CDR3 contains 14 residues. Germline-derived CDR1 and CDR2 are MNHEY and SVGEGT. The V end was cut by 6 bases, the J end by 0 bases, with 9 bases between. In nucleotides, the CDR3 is TGTGCCAGCAGCTGGACAGTTAGCAATCAGCCCCAGCATTTT. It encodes CASSWTVSNQPQHF.

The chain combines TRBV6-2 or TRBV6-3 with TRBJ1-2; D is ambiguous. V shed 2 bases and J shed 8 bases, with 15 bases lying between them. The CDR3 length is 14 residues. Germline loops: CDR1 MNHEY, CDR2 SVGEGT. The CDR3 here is CASSYRLVAGGYTF. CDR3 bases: TGTGCCAGCAGTTACCGCCTGGTCGCCGGGGGCTACACCTTC.

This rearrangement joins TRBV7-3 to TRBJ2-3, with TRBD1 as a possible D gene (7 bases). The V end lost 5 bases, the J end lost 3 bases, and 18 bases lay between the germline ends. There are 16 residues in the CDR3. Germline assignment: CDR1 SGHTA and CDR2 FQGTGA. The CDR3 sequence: CASSPVRTGGTDTQYF. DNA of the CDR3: TGTGCCAGCAGCCCCGTCCGGACAGGAGGGACAGATACGCAGTATTTT.

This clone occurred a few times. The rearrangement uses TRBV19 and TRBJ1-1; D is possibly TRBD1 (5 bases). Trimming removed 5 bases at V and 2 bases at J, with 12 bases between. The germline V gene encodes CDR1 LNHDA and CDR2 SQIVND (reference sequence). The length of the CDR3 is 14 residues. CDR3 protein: CASSVTVLNTEAFF. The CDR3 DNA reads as TGTGCCAGTAGTGTGACAGTGCTCAACACTGAAGCTTTCTTT.

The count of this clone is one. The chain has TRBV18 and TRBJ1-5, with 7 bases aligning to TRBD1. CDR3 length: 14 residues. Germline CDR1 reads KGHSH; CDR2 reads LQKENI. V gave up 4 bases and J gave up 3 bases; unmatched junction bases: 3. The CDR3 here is CASSQGQLNQPQHF. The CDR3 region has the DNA TGTGCCAGCTCACAGGGACAGCTCAATCAGCCCCAGCATTTT.

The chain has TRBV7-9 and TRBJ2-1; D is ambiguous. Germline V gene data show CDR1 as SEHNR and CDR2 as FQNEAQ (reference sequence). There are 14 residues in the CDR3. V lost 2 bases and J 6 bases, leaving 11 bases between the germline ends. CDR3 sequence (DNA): TGTGCCAGCAGCTTACAAACACACCTCAATGAGCAGTTCTTC. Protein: CASSLQTHLNEQFF.

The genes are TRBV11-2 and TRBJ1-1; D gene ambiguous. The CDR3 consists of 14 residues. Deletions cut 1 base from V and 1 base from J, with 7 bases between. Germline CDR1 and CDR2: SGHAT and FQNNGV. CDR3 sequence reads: CASSLGLKNTEAFF. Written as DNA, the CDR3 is TGTGCCAGCAGCTTAGGGCTTAAGAACACTGAAGCTTTCTTT.

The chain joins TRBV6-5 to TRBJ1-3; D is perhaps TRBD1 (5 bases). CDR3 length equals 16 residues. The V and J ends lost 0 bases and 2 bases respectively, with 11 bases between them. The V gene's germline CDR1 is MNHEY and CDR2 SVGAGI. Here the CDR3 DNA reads TGTGCCAGCAGTTACTCGATCTCGGGGGCTGGAAACACCATATATTTT. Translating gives CASSYSISGAGNTIYF.

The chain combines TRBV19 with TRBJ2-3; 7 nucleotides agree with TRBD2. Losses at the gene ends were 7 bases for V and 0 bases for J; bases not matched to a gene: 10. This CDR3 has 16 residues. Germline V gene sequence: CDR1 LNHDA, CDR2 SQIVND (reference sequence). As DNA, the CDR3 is TGTGCCAGTAAGAGCGGGGTGGGGTTTAGCACAGATACGCAGTATTTT. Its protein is CASKSGVGFSTDTQYF.

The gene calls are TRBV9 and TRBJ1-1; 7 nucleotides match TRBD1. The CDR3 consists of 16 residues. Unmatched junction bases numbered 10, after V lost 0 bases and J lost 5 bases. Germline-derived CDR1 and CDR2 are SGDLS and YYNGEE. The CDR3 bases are TGTGCCAGCAGCGTAGATCGAACGACAGGGAGAACTGAAGCTTTCTTT. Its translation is CASSVDRTTGRTEAFF.

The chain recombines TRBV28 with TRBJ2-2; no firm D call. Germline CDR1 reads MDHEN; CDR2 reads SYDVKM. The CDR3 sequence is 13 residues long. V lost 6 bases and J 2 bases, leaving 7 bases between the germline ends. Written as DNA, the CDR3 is TGTGCCAGCAGCTTTAGCAACACCGGGGAGCTGTTTTTT. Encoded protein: CASSFSNTGELFF.

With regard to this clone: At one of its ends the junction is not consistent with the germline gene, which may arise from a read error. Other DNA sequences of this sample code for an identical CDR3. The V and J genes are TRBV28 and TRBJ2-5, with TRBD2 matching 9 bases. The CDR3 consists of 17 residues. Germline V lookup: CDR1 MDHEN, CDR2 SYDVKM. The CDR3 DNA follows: TGTGCCAGCAGTTCCCCCCTGATAGCGGGAGTACAAGAAACCCAGTACTTC. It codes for CASSSPLIAGVQETQYF.

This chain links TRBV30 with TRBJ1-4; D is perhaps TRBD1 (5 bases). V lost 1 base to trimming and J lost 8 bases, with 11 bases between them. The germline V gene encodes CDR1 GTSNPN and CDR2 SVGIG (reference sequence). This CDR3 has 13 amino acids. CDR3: CAWSAGLGEKLFF. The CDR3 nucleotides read TGTGCCTGGAGTGCAGGGTTAGGGGAAAAACTGTTTTTT.

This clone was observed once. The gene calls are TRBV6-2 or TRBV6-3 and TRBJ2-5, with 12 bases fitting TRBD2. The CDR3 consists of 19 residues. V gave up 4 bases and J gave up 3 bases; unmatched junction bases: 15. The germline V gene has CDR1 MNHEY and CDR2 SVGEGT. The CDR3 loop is CASSSLAGGSPKRKETQYF. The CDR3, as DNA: TGTGCCAGCAGTTCTCTAGCGGGAGGGTCTCCGAAACGAAAAGAGACCCAGTACTTC.

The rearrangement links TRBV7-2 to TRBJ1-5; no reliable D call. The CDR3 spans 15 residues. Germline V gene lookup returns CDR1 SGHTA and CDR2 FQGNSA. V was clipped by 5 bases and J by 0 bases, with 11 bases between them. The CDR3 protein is CASSPGFPSNQPQHF. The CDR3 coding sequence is TGTGCCAGCAGCCCCGGGTTCCCTAGCAATCAGCCCCAGCATTTT.

The CDR3 DNA reads TGTGCCAGTAGGGACCCGGGACAGGGGACCAATCAGCCCCAGCATTTT. It yields the protein CASRDPGQGTNQPQHF. The chain combines TRBV19 with TRBJ1-5; TRBD1 matches 10 bases. The CDR3 length is 16 residues. Trimming at V came to 6 bases and at J to 3 bases, leaving 8 bases not matched to a gene. Looked up from germline, CDR1 is LNHDA and CDR2 is SQIVND (reference sequence). The complete variable domain, with remaining parts taken from reference TRBV19 and TRBJ1-5, reads DGGITQSPKYLFRKEGQNVTLSCEQNLNHDAMYWYRQDPGQGLRLIYYSQIVNDFQKGDIAEGYSVSREKKESFPLTVTSAQKNPTAFYLCASRDPGQGTNQPQHFGDGTRLSIL.

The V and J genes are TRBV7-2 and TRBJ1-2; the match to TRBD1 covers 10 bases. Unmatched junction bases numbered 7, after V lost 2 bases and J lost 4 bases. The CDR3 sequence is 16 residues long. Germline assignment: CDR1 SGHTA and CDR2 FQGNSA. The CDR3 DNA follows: TGTGCCAGCAGCTTAAGACAGGGGGCGCGGCCCTATGGCTACACCTTC. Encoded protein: CASSLRQGARPYGYTF. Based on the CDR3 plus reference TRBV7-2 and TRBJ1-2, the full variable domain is GAGVSQSPSNKVTEKGKDVELRCDPISGHTALYWYRQSLGQGLEFLIYFQGNSAPDKSGLPSDRFSAERTGGSVSTLTIQRTQQEDSAVYLCASSLRQGARPYGYTFGSGTRLTVV.